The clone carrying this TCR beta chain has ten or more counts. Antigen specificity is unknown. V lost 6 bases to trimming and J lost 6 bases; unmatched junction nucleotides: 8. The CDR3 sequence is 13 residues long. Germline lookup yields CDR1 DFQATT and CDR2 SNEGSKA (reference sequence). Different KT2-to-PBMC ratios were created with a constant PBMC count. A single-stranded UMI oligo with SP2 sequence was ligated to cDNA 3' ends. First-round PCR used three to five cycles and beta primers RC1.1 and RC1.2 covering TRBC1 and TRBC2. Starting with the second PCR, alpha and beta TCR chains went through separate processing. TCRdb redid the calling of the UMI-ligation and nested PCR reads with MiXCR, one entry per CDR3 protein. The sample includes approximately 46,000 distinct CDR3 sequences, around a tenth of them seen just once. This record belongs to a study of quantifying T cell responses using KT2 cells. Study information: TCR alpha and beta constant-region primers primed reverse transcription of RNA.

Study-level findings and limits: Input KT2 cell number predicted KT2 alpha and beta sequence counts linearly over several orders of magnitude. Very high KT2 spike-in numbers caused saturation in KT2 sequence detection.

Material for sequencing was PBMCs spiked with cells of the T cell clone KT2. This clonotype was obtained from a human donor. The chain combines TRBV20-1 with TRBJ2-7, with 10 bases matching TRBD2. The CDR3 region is CSAQSGRAGEQYF. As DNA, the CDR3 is TGCAGTGCCCAGAGCGGGAGGGCTGGCGAGCAGTACTTC.